The TCR beta chain under discussion was sequenced for a study of tumor-infiltrating lymphocytes in primary liver carcinoma. Across the whole study: Between 4.2 and 10 cm across, the tumors were all of stage T1-T3 N0M0. Broader study findings: A fraction of only about 7-25% of top clones appeared in all five tumor regions.

Concerning this clonotype: The antigen is not known. The junction shows a germline mismatch at one end, possibly a read error.

Total RNA and DNA came together from roughly 20-30 mg of bulk tissue without cell sorting. Tumor samples were assessed, and every one had over 90% viable tumor cells. cDNA specific to TCR beta was made from 500 ng of total RNA, with a constant-region primer employed for priming. Libraries covering TCR beta were generated through three nested multiplex PCR rounds (using a slightly modified ARM-PCR). TCRdb reprocessed the multiplex PCR reads via MiXCR and lists one record per CDR3 protein. The table shows about 210,000 distinct CDR3 sequences, with approximately 80% occurring only once. The sequence was collected from a man in his forties with primary liver carcinoma and hepatitis B virus infection. The sequenced sample consisted of tumor tissue from primary liver carcinoma.

CDR3 sequence: CASSWNRTGELFF. The CDR3 DNA reads as TGTGCCAGCAGCTGGAATAGAACCGGGGAACTGTTTTTT. The chain links TRBV6-2 or TRBV6-3 to TRBJ2-2, with D possibly being TRBD2 (5 bases). Germline CDR1 is MNHEY and CDR2 is SVGEGT. This CDR3 is built from 13 residues.